Sequencing of this TCR beta chain was carried out in a study of regulatory T cells in long-lasting Graves disease (dated by TCRdb to about 2021). Regarding the study in general: Newly diagnosed Graves' disease patients had taken antithyroid drugs for less than 3 months. The study took place in China and was registered as a clinical trial. Patients with persistent Graves' disease were compared with patients with newly diagnosed Graves' disease using TCR sequencing and RNA sequencing of peripheral blood. TCR sequencing covered about 13 persistent and 20 or so newly diagnosed Graves' disease patients, 33 samples in total.

The germline V gene (reference sequence) yields SGHAT for CDR1 and FQDESV for CDR2. The CDR3 has 15 amino acids, counting the end cysteine and phenylalanine. Just CDR3 DNA is preserved here, 45 bases in frame from base 1. Germline trimming: 4 bases from V, 3 bases from J; junction bases outside gene matches: 2. Library prep was done by multiplex PCR. Data came from an Illumina HiSeq 4000. To build TCR beta libraries, CDR3 regions were amplified by Arm-PCR using iRepertoire HTBI primers. Before sequencing, the PCR products underwent gel purification. On the study's bioinformatics: A total of fewer than 70 TRBV and more than twelve TRBJ segments were identified across samples and were used for gene usage analysis of CDR3 amino acid clonotypes. COPE and FqMerger were used to merge filtered high-quality paired reads into contigs. BLAST was used to align contigs to IMGT TRBV, TRBD and TRBJ reference genes, with CDR3 defined following IMGT. Any clonotype with a frequency above 0.1% was counted as a highly expanded clone. Repertoire diversity was measured by Shannon entropy, and V-J evenness by the Gini coefficient. Public clonotypes were defined as clonotypes shared by more than one individual. The public reads were reanalyzed by TCRdb: fastp trimming at Q25, MiXCR alignment, in-frame beta chains only. Rows with one shared CDR3 protein collapse into an entry with the most common genes and DNA. V and J calls and clone size were set by TCRdb, not the authors. This sample comprises under 450,000 distinct CDR3 sequences, 12% of them detected only once. The ten biggest clones cover approximately 17% of the sample.

This clonotype was seen ten or more times. What this receptor recognizes is not known. Base quality data are lacking; no much larger clone is found one base away. The time point label, as the study defines it: newly diagnosed GD, antithyroid drugs for less than 3 months. For both TCR sequencing and RNA sequencing, RNA was extracted from PBMCs using TRIzol. Graves' disease was diagnosed according to American Thyroid Association guidelines. Recruitment of patients was carried out at an endocrinology department in Xi'an, China. From each patient, about 9 milliliters of peripheral blood was collected into an EDTA anticoagulant tube. Ficoll Paque Plus density gradient separation was used to isolate PBMCs, and no additional T cell sorting was done. RNA quality was checked with an Agilent 2100 Bioanalyzer and agarose gel, and concentration with a NanoDrop 2000. On the study overall, not on this receptor specifically: Persistent Graves' disease patients showed lower TCR Shannon entropy and fewer highly expanded clones than newly diagnosed patients, suggesting clonal expansion. Sequencing and analysis were limited to the TCR beta chain. As a limitation, the authors acknowledged that the small sample size may reduce accuracy. Preferential use of TRBV28, TRBJ1-2 and TRBJ2-5 was observed in persistent disease, whereas TRBV20-1 and TRBJ2-1 were favored in newly diagnosed disease. Only peripheral blood was studied, because thyroid tissue, the primary lesion, was inaccessible. Patients with persistent disease shared more public clonotypes (around 3,000) than newly diagnosed patients did (966).

This same sample was also taken into another study, of T cells in Graves' hyperthyroidism and ophthalmopathy. The second source states: A patient counted as having stable Graves' hyperthyroidism if no progression to ophthalmopathy occurred over 18 months of follow-up. Hyperthyroidism patients were aged 18 to 65 years and newly diagnosed, with disease duration of less than 2 months. Patients with uncontrolled infections, other autoimmune diseases, pregnancy or lactation were excluded. Diagnoses relied on clinical symptoms, serum thyroxine and TRAb, thyroid ultrasound and orbital computed tomography. A first-round RT-PCR of the TCR CDR3 used the HTBI primer set with the Qiagen OneStep RT-PCR kit. Most expanded thyroid clonotypes (frequency above 0.001) were also found in blood, which suggests that blood repertoires may mirror thyroid immune responses. In cross-validation, a model built on a 13 V-J signature told ophthalmopathy apart from stable hyperthyroidism with over 85% sensitivity and approximately 84% specificity, and in testing the same model reached 80%/75%. In validation, the model predicted progression to ophthalmopathy a median of about 6.5 months before onset, with about 70% sensitivity and almost 75% specificity. To identify distinguishing TCR V-J signatures, a discovery cohort of some 100 patients was used, comprising 40 to 45 with Graves' ophthalmopathy and some 60 with stable Graves' hyperthyroidism. An independent validation cohort of 18 to 20 hyperthyroidism patients and 15 or so patients who later progressed to ophthalmopathy tested prospective prediction of ophthalmopathy. The 85 to 100 discovery patients were randomly split 7:3 into training and test sets. Thyroid tissue and blood T-cell repertoires from roughly 6 Graves' hyperthyroidism patients were also compared in the study. Once sampling was done, hyperthyroidism patients were given methimazole at a starting dose of 30 mg daily, whereas ophthalmopathy patients were given high-dose intravenous methylprednisolone. A second multiplex PCR round built the libraries, followed by size selection and purification. Paired-end sequencing of the libraries was performed with 100 bp reads on an Illumina HiSeq2000. Raw data were processed with SOAPnuke, discarding reads with adapters, uncalled bases, mean Phred below 15, or no exact constant-primer or identifier match. COPE v1.2.5 was used to merge the high-quality paired reads, and each unique nucleotide sequence was defined as a clonotype. MiTCR v1.1 was used to align the clonotypes against IMGT TRBV, TRBD and TRBJ reference segments. Only V-J combinations with frequency above 0.0001, covering 99% to 99.2% of repertoires, were analysed. A TCS score was defined as the ratio of F50 (clonal expansion) to E x V (chaos), with BLOSUM62-based TCRdist applied between CDR3 peptides within each V-J. Welch's t-statistics and random forest reduced 500 to 550 V-J features to 13, which were used in a naive Bayes classifier (R e1071). Sample size was not statistically predetermined, and investigators were not blinded to group allocation. According to the paper, TCR Vbeta CDR3 sequencing was carried out on roughly 130 peripheral blood samples, which came from fewer than 50 ophthalmopathy, 80 or so hyperthyroidism and roughly 17 progressor patients.

The rearranged segments are TRBV11-1 and TRBJ2-2; TRBD1 matches 10 bases in the middle. This specimen consisted of peripheral blood mononuclear cells (PBMCs), obtained at new diagnosis, from a patient treated with antithyroid drugs. This receptor was identified in a woman under 30 with Graves disease. Donor details come from another sample of the same person, matched by shared clones. CDR3 sequence: CASSWGQGYTGELFF. The base sequence is TGTGCCAGCAGCTGGGGACAGGGGTACACCGGGGAGCTGTTTTTT.